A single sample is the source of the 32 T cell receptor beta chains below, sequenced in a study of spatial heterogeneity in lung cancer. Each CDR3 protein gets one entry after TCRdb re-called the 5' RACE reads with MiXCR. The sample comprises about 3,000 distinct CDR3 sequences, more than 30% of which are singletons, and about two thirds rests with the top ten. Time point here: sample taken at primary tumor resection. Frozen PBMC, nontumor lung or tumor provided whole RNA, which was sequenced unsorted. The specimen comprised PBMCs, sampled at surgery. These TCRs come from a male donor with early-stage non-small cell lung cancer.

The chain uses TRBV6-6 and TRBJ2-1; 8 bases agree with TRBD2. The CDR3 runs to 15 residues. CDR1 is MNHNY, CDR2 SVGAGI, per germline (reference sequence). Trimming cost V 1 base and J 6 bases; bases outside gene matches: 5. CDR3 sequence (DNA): TGTGCCAGCAGTTACTTTGGGCGGGAGGCCAATGAGCAGTTCTTC. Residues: CASSYFGREANEQFF.

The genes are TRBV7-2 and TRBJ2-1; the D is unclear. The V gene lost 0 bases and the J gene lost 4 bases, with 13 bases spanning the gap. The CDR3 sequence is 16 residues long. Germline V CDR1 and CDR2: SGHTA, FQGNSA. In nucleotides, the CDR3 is TGTGCCAGCAGCTTAGCGCGTACTCCCCCTTACAATGAGCAGTTCTTC. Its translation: CASSLARTPPYNEQFF.

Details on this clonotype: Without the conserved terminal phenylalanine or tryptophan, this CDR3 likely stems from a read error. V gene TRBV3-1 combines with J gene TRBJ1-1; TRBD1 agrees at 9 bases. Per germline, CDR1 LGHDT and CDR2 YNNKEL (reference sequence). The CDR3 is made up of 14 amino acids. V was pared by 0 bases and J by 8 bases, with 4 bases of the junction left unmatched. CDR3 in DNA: TGTGCCAGCAGCCAAGACGGGACAGGGACCGAAGCTTTCTCT. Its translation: CASSQDGTGTEAFS.

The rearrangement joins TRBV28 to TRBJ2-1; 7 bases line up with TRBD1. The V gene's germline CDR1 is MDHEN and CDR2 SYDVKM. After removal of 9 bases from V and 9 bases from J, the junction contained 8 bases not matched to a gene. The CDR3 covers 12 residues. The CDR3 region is CASGRGRGEQFF. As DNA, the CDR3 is TGTGCCAGTGGAAGGGGGCGAGGTGAGCAGTTCTTC.

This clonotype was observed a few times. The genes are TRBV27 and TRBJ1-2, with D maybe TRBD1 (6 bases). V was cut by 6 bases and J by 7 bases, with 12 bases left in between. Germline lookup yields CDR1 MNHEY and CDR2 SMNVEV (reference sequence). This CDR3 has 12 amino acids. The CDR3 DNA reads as TGTGCCAGCAGCTCCCAGGGGACTGGCTACACCTTC. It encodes CASSSQGTGYTF.

In DNA, the CDR3 is TGTGCCAGCAAACGACTAGCGGGAGGGGAGACCCAGTACTTC. It encodes CASKRLAGGETQYF. The rearrangement uses TRBV6-6 and TRBJ2-5; 14 bases map to TRBD2. The germline V gene has CDR1 MNHNY and CDR2 SVGAGI (reference sequence). The CDR3 sequence is 14 residues long. V shed 7 bases and J 5 bases; nucleotides not matched to a gene: 3.

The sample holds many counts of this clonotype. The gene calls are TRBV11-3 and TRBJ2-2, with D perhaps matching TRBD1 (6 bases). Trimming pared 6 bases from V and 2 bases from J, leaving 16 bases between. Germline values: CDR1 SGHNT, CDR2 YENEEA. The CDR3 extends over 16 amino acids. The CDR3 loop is CASSRRTAYNTGELFF. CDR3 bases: TGTGCCAGCAGTAGAAGGACAGCGTACAACACCGGGGAGCTGTTTTTT.

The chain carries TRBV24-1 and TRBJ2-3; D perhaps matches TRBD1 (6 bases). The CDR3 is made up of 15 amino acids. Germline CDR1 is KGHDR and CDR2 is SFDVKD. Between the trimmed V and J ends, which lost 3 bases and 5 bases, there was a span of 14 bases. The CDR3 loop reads CATSDDRSRGDTQYF. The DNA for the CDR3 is TGTGCCACCAGTGATGACAGGTCCCGGGGAGATACGCAGTATTTT.

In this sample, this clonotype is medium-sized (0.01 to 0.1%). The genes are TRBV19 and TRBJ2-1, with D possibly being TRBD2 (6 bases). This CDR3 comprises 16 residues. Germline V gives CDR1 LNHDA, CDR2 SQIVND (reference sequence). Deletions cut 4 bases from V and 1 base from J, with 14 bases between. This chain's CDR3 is CASSTRTKRSYNEQFF. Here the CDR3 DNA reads TGTGCCAGTAGTACCCGGACTAAGAGATCCTACAATGAGCAGTTCTTC.

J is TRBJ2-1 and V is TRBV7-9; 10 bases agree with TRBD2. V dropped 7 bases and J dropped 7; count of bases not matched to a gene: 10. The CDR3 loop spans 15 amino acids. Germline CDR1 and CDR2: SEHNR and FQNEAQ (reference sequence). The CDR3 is CASTSFSGGKNEQFF. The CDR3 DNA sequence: TGTGCCAGCACCTCTTTTAGCGGGGGGAAAAATGAGCAGTTCTTC.

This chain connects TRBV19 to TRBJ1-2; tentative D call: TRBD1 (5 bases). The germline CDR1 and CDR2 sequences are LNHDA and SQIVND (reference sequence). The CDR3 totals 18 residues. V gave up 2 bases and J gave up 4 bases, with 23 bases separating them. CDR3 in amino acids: CASSIYTWDSLPGYGYTF. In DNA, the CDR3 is TGTGCCAGTAGTATATATACCTGGGACTCCCTACCAGGCTATGGCTACACCTTC.

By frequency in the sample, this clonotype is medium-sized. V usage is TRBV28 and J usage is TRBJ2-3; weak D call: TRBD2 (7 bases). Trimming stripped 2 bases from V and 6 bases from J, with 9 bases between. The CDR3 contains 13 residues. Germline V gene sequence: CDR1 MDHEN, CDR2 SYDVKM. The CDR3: CASSLRGGDTQYF. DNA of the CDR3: TGTGCCAGCAGTTTAAGGGGGGGGGATACGCAGTATTTT.

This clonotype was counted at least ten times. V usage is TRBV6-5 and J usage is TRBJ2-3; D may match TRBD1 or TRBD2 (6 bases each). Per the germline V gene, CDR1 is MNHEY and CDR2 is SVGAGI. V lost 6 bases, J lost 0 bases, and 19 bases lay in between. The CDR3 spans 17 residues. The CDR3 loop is CASRNGGLVTSTDTQYF. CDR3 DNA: TGTGCCAGCAGAAACGGGGGCCTCGTTACTAGCACAGATACGCAGTATTTT.

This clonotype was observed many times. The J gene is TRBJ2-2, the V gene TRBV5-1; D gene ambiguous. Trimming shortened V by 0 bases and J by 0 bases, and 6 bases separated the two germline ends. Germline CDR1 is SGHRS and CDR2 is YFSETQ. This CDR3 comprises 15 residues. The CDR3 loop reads CASSLAGPNTGELFF. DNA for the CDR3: TGCGCCAGCAGCTTGGCCGGACCGAACACCGGGGAGCTGTTTTTT.

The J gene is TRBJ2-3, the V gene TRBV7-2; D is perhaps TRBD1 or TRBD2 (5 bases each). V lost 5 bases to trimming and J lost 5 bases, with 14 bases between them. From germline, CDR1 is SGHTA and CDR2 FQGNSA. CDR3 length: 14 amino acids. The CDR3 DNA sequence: TGTGCCAGCAGCAGGGACCGACCCGGAGATACGCAGTATTTT. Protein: CASSRDRPGDTQYF. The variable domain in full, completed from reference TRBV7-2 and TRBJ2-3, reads GAGVSQSPSNKVTEKGKDVELRCDPISGHTALYWYRQSLGQGLEFLIYFQGNSAPDKSGLPSDRFSAERTGGSVSTLTIQRTQQEDSAVYLCASSRDRPGDTQYFGPGTRLTVL.

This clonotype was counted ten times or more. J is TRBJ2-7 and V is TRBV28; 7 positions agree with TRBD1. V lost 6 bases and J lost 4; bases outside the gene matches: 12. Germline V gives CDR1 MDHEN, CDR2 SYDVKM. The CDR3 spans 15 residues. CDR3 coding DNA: TGTGCCAGCAGCCAACCGGGACAGACATCTTACGAGCAGTACTTC. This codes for CASSQPGQTSYEQYF. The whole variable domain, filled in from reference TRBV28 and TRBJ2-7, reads DVKVTQSSRYLVKRTGEKVFLECVQDMDHENMFWYRQDPGLGLRLIYFSYDVKMKEKGDIPEGYSVSREKKERFSLILESASTNQTSMYLCASSQPGQTSYEQYFGPGTRLTVT.

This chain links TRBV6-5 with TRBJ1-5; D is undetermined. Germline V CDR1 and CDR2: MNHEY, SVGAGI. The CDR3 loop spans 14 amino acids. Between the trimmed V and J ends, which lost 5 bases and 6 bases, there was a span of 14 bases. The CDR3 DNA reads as TGTGCCAGCAGTCCGGTTTCAGCGAGTCAGCCCCAGCATTTT. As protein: CASSPVSASQPQHF.

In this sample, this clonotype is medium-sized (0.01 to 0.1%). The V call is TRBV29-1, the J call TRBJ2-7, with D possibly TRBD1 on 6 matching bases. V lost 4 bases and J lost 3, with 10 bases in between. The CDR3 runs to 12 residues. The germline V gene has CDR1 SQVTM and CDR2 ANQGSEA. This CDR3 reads CSVAQGNYEQYF. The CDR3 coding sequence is TGCAGCGTTGCGCAGGGGAACTACGAGCAGTACTTC.

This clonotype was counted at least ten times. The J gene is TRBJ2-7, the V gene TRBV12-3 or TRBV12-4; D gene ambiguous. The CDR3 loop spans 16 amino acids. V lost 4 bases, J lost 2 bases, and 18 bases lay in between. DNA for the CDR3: TGTGCCAGCAGTTCCAATTCTACCCGGCGAGCCTACGAGCAGTACTTC. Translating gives CASSSNSTRRAYEQYF.

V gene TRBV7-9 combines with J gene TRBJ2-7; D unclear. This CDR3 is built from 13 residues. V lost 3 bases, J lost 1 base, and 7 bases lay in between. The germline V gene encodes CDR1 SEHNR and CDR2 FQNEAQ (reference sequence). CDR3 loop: CASSFARSYEQYF. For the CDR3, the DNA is TGTGCCAGCAGCTTTGCCAGGTCCTACGAGCAGTACTTC. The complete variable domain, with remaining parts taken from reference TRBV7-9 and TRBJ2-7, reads DTGVSQNPRHKITKRGQNVTFRCDPISEHNRLYWYRQTLGQGPEFLTYFQNEAQLEKSRLLSDRFSAERPKGSFSTLEIQRTEQGDSAMYLCASSFARSYEQYFGPGTRLTVT.

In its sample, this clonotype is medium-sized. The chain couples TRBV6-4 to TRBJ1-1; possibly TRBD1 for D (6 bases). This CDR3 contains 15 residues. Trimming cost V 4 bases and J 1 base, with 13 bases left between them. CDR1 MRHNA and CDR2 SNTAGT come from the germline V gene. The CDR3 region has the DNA TGTGCCAGCAGTGTCCAAGGGGGTTCGAACACTGAAGCTTTCTTT. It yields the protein CASSVQGGSNTEAFF.

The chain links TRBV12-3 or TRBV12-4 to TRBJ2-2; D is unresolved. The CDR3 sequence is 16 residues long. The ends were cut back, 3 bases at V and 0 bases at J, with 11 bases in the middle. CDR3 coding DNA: TGTGCCAGCAGTTTGAGAAGGGTAACGAACACCGGGGAGCTGTTTTTT. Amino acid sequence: CASSLRRVTNTGELFF.

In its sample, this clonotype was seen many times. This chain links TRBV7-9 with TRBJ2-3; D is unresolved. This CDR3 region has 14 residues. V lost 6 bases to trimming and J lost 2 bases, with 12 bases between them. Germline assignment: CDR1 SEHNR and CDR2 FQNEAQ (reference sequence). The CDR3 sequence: CASSPPPSTDTQYF. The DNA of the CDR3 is TGTGCCAGCAGTCCGCCGCCCTCCACAGATACGCAGTATTTT. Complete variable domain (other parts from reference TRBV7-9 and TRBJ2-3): DTGVSQNPRHKITKRGQNVTFRCDPISEHNRLYWYRQTLGQGPEFLTYFQNEAQLEKSRLLSDRFSAERPKGSFSTLEIQRTEQGDSAMYLCASSPPPSTDTQYFGPGTRLTVL.

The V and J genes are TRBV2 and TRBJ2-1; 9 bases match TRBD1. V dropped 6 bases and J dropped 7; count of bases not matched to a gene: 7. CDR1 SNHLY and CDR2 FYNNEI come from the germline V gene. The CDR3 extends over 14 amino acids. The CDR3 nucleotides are TGTGCCAGCAGGGACAGGGGATTCATAAATGAGCAGTTCTTC. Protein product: CASRDRGFINEQFF.

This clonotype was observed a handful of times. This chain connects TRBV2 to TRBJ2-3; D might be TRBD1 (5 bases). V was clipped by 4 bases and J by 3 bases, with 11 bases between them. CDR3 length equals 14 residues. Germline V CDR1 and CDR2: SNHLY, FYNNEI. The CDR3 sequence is CASSAGGATDTQYF. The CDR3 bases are TGTGCCAGCAGTGCAGGTGGGGCAACAGATACGCAGTATTTT.

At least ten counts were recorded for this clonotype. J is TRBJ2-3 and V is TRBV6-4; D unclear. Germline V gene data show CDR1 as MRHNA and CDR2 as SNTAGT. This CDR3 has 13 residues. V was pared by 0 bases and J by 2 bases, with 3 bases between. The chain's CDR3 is CASSDSITDTQYF. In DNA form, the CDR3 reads TGTGCCAGCAGTGACTCAATCACAGATACGCAGTATTTT.

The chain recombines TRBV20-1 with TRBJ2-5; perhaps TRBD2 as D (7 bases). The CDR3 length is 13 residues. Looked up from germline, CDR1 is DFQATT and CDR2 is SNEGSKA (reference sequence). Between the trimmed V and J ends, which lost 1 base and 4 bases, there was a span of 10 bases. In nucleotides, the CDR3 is TGCAGTGCTAGAGGAGGGGGGGGAGAGACCCAGTACTTC. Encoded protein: CSARGGGGETQYF.

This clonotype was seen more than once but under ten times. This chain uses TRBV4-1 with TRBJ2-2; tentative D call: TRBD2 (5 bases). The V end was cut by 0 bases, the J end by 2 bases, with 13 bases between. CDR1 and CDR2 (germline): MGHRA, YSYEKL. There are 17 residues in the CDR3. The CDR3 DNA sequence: TGCGCCAGCAGCCAAGAAGCTGGTAGCGTAAACACCGGGGAGCTGTTTTTT. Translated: CASSQEAGSVNTGELFF.

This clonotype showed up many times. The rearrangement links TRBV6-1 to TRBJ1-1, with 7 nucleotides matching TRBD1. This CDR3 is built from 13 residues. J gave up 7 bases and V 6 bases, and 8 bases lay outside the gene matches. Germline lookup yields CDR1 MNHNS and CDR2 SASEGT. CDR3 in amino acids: CASSIGGQFEAFF. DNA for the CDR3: TGTGCCAGCAGCATAGGGGGACAGTTTGAAGCTTTCTTT.

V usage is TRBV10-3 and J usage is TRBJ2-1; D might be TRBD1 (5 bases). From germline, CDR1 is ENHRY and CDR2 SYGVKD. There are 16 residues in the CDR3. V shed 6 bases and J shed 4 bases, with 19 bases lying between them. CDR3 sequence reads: CAIRTDTMFLYNEQFF. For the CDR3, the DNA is TGTGCCATCAGGACGGACACAATGTTCTTATACAATGAGCAGTTCTTC.

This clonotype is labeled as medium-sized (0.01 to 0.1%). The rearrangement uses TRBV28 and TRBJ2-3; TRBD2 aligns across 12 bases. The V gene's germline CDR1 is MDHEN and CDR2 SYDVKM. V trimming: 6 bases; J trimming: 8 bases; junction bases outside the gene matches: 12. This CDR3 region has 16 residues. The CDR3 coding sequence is TGTGCCAGCAGCCAGGGGGCGACTAGCGGGAGTAGTACGCAGTATTTT. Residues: CASSQGATSGSSTQYF.

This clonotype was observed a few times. The DNA of the CDR3 is TGTGCCAGCAGTGAAGCGGACTCCTCCTACAATGAGCAGTTCTTC. The encoded protein is CASSEADSSYNEQFF. The genes are TRBV6-4 and TRBJ2-1; a possible D gene is TRBD2 (5 bases). Germline values: CDR1 MRHNA, CDR2 SNTAGT. V shed 3 bases and J shed 0 bases, with 9 bases lying between them. There are 15 residues in the CDR3.